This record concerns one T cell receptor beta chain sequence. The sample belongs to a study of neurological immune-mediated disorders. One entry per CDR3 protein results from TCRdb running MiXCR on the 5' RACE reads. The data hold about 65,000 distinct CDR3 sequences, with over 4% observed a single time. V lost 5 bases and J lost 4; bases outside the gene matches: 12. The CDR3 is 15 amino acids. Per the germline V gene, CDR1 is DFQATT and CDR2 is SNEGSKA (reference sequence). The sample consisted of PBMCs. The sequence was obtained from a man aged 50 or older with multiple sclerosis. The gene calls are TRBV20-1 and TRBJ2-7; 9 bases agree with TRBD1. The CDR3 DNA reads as TGCAGTGCTGGGGATTTACAGGGGGCAGGTTACGAGCAGTACTTC. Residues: CSAGDLQGAGYEQYF.